This T cell receptor beta chain came from a study of CD8+CD57+ T cells in acquired aplastic anemia. The use of genomic DNA as template underpinned the TCR beta VDJ and CDR3 profiling. TCRdb re-analysed the reads in MiXCR, keeping a single row per CDR3 protein. This table holds 100,000 to 150,000 distinct CDR3 sequences, nearly 40% found once. The CDR3 contains 17 residues. Germline trimming cut 4 bases from V and 1 base from J; bases unmatched to any gene: 10. Germline values: CDR1 SGHDN, CDR2 FVKESK. An expansion of CD8+CD57+ cells by flow cytometry had been shown in patients chosen for sequencing. This clonotype has a count of ten or more.

The source is a human donor with aplastic anemia. The sequenced sample was sorted CD4+, CD8+, or CD8+CD57+ T cells (not recorded which) from PBMCs. This chain joins TRBV14 and TRBJ2-5, with 9 bases aligning to TRBD1. CDR3 DNA sequence: TGTGCCAGCAGCCCAGGGACAGGGCAGGAGGGCCAAGAGACCCAGTACTTC. It translates to CASSPGTGQEGQETQYF.